A single T cell receptor (beta chain) is shown here with its context. Its antigen is not identified. The same CDR3 can be traced to other DNA sequences in this sample. Trimming cost V 0 bases and J 6 bases, with 6 bases left between them. Germline V gives CDR1 GTSNPN, CDR2 SVGIG (reference sequence). The CDR3 is made up of 12 amino acids. The protocol was immunoSEQ multiplex PCR, while the TCRdb copy is restricted to in-frame clones and leaves out a portion. The sample has 90,000 to 100,000 clones, roughly nine tenths seen once. This sample was taken from a study of OX40 agonist ivuxolimab in advanced cancers. Study background: Mean age approximately 59 years, range 23 to 79; 82.7% male.

Study-wide findings and caveats: Undetermined was the antigen specificity of the expanded peripheral T cells.

The sequence came from an adult with an advanced solid tumor such as melanoma, head and neck, liver or kidney cancer. This specimen consisted of CD4+ or CD8+ T cells sorted from blood, obtained in a trial of the OX40 agonist ivuxolimab. The gene calls are TRBV30 and TRBJ1-5; D gene uncertain. CDR3 amino acids: CAWSVPGQPQHF. In nucleotides, the CDR3 is TGTGCCTGGAGTGTTCCAGGTCAGCCCCAGCATTTT.